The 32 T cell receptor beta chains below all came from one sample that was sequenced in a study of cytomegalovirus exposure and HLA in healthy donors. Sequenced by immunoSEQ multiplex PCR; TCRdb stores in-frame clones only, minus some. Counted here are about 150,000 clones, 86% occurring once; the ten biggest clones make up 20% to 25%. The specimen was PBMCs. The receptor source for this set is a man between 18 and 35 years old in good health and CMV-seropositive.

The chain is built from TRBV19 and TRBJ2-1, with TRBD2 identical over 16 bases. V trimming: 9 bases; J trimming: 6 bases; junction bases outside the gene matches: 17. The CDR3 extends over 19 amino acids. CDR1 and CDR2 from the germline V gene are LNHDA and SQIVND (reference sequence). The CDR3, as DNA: TGTGCCAGCCGGCCGGGGACTAGCGGGGGGGCAACCTCCGGCAATGAGCAGTTCTTC. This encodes CASRPGTSGGATSGNEQFF.

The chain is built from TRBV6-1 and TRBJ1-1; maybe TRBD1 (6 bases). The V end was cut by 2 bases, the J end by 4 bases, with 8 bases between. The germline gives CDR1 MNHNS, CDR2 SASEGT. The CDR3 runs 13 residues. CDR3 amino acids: CASSETGTTEAFF. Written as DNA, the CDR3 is TGTGCCAGCAGTGAAACAGGGACCACTGAAGCTTTCTTT.

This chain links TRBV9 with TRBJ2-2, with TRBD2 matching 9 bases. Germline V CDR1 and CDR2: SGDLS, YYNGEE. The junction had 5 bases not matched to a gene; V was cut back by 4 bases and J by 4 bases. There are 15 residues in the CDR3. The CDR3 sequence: CASSLSGSTTGELFF. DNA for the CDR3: TGTGCCAGCAGCCTTAGCGGGAGTACCACCGGGGAGCTGTTTTTT.

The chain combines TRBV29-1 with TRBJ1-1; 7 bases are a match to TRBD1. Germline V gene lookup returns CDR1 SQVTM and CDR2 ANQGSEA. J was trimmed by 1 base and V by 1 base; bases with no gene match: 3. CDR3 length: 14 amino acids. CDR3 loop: CSVEGGGRNTEAFF. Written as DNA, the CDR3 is TGCAGCGTTGAAGGAGGGGGCAGGAACACTGAAGCTTTCTTT.

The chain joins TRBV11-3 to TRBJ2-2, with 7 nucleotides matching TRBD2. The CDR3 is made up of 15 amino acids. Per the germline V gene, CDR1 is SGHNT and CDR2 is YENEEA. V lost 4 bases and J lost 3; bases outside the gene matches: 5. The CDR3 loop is CASSSGTIDTGELFF. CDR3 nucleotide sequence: TGTGCCAGCAGCTCCGGGACTATCGACACCGGGGAGCTGTTTTTT.

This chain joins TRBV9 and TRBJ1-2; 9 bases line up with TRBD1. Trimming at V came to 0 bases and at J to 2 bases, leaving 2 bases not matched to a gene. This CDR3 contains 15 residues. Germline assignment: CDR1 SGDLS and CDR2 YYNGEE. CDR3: CASSVGGTGNYGYTF. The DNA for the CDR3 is TGTGCCAGCAGCGTAGGAGGGACAGGGAACTATGGCTACACCTTC.

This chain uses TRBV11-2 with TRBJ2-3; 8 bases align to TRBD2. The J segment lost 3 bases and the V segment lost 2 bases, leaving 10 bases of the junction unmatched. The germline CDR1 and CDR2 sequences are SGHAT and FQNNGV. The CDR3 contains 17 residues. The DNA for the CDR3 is TGTGCCAGCAGCTTAAGAGCGGGAGTAAAGGGGACAGATACGCAGTATTTT. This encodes CASSLRAGVKGTDTQYF.

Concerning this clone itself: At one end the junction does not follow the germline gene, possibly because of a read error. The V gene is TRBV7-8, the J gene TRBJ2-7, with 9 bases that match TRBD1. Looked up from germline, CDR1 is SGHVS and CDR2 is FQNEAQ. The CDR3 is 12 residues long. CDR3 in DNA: TGTGCCAGCAGCCCTAGGAGGGACAGGGCTTATTTC. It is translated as CASSPRRDRAYF.

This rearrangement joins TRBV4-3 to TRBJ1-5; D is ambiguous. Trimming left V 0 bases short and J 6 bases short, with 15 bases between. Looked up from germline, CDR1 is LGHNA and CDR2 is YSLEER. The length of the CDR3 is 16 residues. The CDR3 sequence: CASSQDTSWRGQPQHF. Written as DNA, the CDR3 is TGCGCCAGCAGCCAAGATACTTCCTGGCGGGGTCAGCCCCAGCATTTT.

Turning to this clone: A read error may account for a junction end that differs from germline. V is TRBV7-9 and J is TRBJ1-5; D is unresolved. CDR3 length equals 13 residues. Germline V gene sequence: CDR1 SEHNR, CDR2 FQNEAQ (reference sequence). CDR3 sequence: CASSLDAVKPQHF. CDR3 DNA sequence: TGTGCCAGCAGTTTAGACGCGGTGAAGCCCCAGCATTTT.

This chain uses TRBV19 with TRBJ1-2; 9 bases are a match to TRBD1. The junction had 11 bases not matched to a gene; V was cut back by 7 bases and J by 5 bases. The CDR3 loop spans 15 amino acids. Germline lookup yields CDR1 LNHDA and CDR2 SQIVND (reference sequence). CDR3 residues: CASTSDRGLTYGYTF. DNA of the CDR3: TGTGCCAGTACCTCGGACAGGGGATTGACATATGGCTACACCTTC.

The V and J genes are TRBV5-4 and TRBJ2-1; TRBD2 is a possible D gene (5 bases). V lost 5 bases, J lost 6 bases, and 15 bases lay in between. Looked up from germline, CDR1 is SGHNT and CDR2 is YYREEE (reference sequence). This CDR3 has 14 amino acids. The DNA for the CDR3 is TGTGCCAGCAGGCTACTAGGAGGAGGCAATGAGCAGTTCTTC. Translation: CASRLLGGGNEQFF.

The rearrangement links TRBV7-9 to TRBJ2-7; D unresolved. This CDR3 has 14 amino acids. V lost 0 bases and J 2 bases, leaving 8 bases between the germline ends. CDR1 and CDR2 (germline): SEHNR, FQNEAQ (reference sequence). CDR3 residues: CASSLAQTTYEQYF. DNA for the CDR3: TGTGCCAGCAGCTTAGCACAGACAACCTACGAGCAGTACTTC.

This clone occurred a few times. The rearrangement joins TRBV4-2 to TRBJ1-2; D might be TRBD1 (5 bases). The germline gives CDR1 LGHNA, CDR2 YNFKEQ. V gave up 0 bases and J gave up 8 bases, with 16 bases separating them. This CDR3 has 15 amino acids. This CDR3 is CASSQDVSQGGGYTF. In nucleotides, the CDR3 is TGTGCCAGCAGCCAAGACGTTAGCCAGGGAGGAGGCTACACCTTC.

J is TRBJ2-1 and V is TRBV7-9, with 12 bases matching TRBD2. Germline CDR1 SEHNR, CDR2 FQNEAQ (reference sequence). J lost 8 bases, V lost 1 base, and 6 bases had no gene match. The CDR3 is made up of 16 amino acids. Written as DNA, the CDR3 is TGTGCCAGCAGCTTAGGACTAGCGGGAGTAGGCGATGAGCAGTTCTTC. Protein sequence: CASSLGLAGVGDEQFF. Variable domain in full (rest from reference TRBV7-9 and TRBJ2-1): DTGVSQNPRHKITKRGQNVTFRCDPISEHNRLYWYRQTLGQGPEFLTYFQNEAQLEKSRLLSDRFSAERPKGSFSTLEIQRTEQGDSAMYLCASSLGLAGVGDEQFFGPGTRLTVL.

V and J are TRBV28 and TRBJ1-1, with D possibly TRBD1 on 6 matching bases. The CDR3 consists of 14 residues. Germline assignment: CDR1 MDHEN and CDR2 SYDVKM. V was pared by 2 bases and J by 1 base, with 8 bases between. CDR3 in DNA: TGTGCCAGCAGTTTAGGGGGCACGAACACTGAAGCTTTCTTT. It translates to CASSLGGTNTEAFF.

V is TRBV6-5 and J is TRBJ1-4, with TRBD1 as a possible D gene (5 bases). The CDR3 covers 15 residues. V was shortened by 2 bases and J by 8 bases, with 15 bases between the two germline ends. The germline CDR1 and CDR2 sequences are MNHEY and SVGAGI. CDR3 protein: CASSYERRVAEKLFF. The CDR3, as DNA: TGTGCCAGCAGTTACGAGCGCAGGGTTGCCGAAAAACTGTTTTTT.

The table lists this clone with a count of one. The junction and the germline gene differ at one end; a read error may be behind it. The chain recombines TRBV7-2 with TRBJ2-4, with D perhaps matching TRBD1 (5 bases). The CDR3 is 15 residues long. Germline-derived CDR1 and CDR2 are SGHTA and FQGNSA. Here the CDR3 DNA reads TGTGCCAGCAGCTTAGGGGGCTTAGCCAAAACCATTCAGTACTTC. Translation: CASSLGGLAKTIQYF.

The CDR3 loop is CASSPGRDRVVYGYTF. CDR3 DNA sequence: TGCGCCAGCAGCCCCGGACGGGACAGAGTAGTCTATGGCTACACCTTC. The chain employs TRBV5-1 and TRBJ1-2; 7 bases are shared with TRBD1. Germline-derived CDR1 and CDR2 are SGHRS and YFSETQ. This CDR3 has 16 residues. J was trimmed by 4 bases and V by 4 bases; bases with no gene match: 13. The full variable domain, completed using reference TRBV5-1 and TRBJ1-2, is KAGVTQTPRYLIKTRGQQVTLSCSPISGHRSVSWYQQTPGQGLQFLFEYFSETQRNKGNFPGRFSGRQFSNSRSEMNVSTLELGDSALYLCASSPGRDRVVYGYTFGSGTRLTVV.

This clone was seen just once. The CDR3 region has the DNA TGTGCCAGCAGTGGAACAGGGCTTCAGGCTTTCGAGCAGTACTTC. Translation gives CASSGTGLQAFEQYF. The chain combines TRBV6-5 with TRBJ2-7; weak D call: TRBD1 (6 bases). Germline V lookup: CDR1 MNHEY, CDR2 SVGAGI. CDR3 size: 15 residues. The germline V and J ends were trimmed by 5 bases and 6 bases, with 20 bases remaining between them.

The DNA of the CDR3 is TGCGCCAGCAGCCACCGGGACAGGGAAAACAATGAGCAGTTCTTC. Translation: CASSHRDRENNEQFF. The chain joins TRBV4-1 to TRBJ2-1, with 9 nucleotides matching TRBD1. The CDR3 sequence is 15 residues long. V was clipped by 3 bases and J by 5 bases; unmatched bases: 5. The germline V gene has CDR1 MGHRA and CDR2 YSYEKL.

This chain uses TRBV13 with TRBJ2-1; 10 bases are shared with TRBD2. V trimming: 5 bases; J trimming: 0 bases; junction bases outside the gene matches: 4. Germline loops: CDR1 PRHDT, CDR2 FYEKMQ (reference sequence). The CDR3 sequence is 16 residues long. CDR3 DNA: TGTGCCAGCAGCCTCAGCGGGAGGGGCTCCTACAATGAGCAGTTCTTC. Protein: CASSLSGRGSYNEQFF. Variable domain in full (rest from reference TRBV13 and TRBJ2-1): AAGVIQSPRHLIKEKRETATLKCYPIPRHDTVYWYQQGPGQDPQFLISFYEKMQSDKGSIPDRFSAQQFSDYHSELNMSSLELGDSALYFCASSLSGRGSYNEQFFGPGTRLTVL.

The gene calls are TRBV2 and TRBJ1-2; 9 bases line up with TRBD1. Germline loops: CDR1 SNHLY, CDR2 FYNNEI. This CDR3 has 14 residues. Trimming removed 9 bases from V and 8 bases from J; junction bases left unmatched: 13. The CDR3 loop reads CARLGGDRAQGYTF. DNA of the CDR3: TGTGCCAGACTGGGAGGGGACAGGGCTCAAGGCTACACCTTC.

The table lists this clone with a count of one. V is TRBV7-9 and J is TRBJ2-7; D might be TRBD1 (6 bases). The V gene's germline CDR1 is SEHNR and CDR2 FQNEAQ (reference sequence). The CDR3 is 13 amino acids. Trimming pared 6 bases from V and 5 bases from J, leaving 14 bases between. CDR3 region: CASRSGQYDEQYF. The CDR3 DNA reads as TGTGCCAGCAGGTCCGGACAGTACGACGAGCAGTACTTC.

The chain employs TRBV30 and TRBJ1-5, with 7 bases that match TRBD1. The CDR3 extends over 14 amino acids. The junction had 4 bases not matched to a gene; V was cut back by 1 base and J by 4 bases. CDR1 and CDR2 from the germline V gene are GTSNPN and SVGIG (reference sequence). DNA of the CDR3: TGTGCCTGGAGTGGAAGCAGGGGGAATCAGCCCCAGCATTTT. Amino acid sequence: CAWSGSRGNQPQHF.

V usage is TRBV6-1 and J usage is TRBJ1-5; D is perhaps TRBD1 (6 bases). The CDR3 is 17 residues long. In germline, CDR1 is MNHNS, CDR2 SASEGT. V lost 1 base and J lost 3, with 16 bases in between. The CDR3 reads CASSEGGGGPDNQPQHF. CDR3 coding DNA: TGTGCCAGCAGTGAAGGTGGGGGGGGGCCAGACAATCAGCCCCAGCATTTT.

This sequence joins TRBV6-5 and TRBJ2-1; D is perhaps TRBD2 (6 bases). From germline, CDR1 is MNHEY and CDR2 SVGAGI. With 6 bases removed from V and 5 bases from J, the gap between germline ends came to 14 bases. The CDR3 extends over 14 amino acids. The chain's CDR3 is CASRPLAENNEQFF. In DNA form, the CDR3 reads TGTGCCAGCAGACCTTTAGCGGAGAACAATGAGCAGTTCTTC.

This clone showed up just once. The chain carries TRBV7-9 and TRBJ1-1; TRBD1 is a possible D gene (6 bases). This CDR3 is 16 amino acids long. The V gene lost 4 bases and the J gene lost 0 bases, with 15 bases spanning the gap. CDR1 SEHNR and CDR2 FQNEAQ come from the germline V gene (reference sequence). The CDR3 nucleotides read TGTGCCAGCAGCTCGGAACAGGGCTTAATGAACACTGAAGCTTTCTTT. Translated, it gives CASSSEQGLMNTEAFF.

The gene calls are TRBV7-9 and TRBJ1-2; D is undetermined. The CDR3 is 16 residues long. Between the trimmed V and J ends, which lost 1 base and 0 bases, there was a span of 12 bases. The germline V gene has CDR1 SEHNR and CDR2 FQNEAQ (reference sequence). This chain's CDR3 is CASSLVGNSTNYGYTF. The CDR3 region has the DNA TGTGCCAGCAGCTTAGTAGGTAACAGCACTAACTATGGCTACACCTTC.

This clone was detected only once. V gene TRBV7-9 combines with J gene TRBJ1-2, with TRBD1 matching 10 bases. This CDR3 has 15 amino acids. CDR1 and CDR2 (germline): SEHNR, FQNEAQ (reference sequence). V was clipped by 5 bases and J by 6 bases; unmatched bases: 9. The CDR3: CASSLKAGTGDGYTF. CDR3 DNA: TGTGCCAGCAGCCTAAAGGCCGGGACAGGGGATGGCTACACCTTC.

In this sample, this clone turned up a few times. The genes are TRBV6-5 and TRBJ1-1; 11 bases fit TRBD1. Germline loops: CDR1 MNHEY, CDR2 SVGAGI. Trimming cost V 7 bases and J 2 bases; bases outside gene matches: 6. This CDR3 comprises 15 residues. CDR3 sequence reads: CASNGQGAGNTEAFF. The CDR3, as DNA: TGTGCCAGCAATGGACAGGGGGCTGGTAACACTGAAGCTTTCTTT.

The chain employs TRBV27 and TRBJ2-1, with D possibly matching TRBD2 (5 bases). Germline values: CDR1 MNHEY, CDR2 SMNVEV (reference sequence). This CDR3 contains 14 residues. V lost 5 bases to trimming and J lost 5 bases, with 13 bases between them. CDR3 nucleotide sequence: TGTGCCAGCAGTCTAGGACTGGTAAACAATGAGCAGTTCTTC. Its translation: CASSLGLVNNEQFF.